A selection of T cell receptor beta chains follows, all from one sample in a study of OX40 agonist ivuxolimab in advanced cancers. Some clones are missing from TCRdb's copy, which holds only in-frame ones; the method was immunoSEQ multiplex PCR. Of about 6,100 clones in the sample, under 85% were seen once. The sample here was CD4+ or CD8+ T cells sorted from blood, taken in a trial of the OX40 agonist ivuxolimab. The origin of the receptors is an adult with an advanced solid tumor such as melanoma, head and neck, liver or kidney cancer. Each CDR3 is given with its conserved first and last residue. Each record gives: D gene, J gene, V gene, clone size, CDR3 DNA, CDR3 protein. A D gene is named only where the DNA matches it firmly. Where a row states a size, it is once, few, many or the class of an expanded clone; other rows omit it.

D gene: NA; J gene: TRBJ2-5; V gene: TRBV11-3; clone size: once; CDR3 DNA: TGTGCCAGCAGCGCCACCGAAGAGACCCAGTACTTC; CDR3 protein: CASSATEETQYF
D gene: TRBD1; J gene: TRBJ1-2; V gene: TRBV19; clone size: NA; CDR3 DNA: TGTGCCAGTAGTCCGACAGGGGGTGAATATGGCTACACCTTC; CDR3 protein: CASSPTGGEYGYTF
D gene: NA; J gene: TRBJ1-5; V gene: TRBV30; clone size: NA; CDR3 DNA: TGTGCCTGGAGCGCGGTTGGGGGATATCAGCCCCAGCATTTT; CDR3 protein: CAWSAVGGYQPQHF
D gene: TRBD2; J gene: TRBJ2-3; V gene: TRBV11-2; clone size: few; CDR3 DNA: TGTGCCAGCAGCTTAGCGGGGGGTTTCCTGAATACGCAGTATTTT; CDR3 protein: CASSLAGGFLNTQYF
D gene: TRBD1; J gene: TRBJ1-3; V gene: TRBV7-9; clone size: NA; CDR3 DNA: TGTGCCAGCAGCTTACCTTCAGGGGGCGCTTCTGGAAACACCATATATTTT; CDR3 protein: CASSLPSGGASGNTIYF
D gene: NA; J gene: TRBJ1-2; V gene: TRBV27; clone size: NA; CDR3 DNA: TGTGCCAGCAGTTCATCCGGTCAAACCTATGGCTACACCTTC; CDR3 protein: CASSSSGQTYGYTF
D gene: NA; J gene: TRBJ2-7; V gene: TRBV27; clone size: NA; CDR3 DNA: TGTGCCAGCAGTTTTGGAGAACACACGGGAAGGGCCATCGAGCAGTACTTC; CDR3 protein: CASSFGEHTGRAIEQYF
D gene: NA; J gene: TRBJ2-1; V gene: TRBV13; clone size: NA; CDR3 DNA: TGTGCCAGCAGCTTAGGTCAGGGCGGTGAGCAGTTCTTC; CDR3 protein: CASSLGQGGEQFF
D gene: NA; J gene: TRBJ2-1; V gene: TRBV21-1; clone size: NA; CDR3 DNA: TGTGCCAGCAGCAAAGCGAGGGCCGGGACAGAGGCCAATGAGCAGTTCTTC; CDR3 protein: CASSKARAGTEANEQFF
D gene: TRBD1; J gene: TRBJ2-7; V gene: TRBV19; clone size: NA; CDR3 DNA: TGTGCCTCCGGGACAGGGGGCTACGAGCAGTACTTC; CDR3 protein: CASGTGGYEQYF
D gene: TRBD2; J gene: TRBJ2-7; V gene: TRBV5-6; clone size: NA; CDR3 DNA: TGTGCCAGCAGCTTTTTAGCGGGGGGCTACGAGCAGTACTTC; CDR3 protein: CASSFLAGGYEQYF
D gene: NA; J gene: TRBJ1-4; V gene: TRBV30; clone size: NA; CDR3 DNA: TGTGCCTGGGGGTGGAATGAAAAACTGTTTTTT; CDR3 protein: CAWGWNEKLFF
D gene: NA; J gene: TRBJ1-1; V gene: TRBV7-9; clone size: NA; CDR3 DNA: TGTGCCAGCAGCTATCACTCAGGAGGGGCTGAAGCTTTCTTT; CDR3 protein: CASSYHSGGAEAFF
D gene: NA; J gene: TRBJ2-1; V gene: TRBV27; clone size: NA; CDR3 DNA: TGTGCCAGCAGTGGAGCTATGACTGTCAATGAGCAGTTCTTC; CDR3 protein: CASSGAMTVNEQFF
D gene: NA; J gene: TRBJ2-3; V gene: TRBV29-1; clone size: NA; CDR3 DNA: TGCAGCGTTGAAGTGGCGGGGTCATTCATTTCAGATACGCAGTATTTT; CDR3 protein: CSVEVAGSFISDTQYF
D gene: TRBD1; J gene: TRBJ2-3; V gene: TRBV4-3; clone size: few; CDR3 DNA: TGCGCCAGCAGCCAAGATGGGGCAGGGGGCCCAGATACGCAGTATTTT; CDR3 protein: CASSQDGAGGPDTQYF
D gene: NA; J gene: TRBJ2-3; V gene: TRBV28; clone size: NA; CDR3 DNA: TGTGCCAGCAGTCGGGCGGGGGCTGATACGCAGTATTTT; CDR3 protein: CASSRAGADTQYF
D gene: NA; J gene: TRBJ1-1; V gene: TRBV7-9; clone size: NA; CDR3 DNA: TGTGCCAGCAGACATCCTAGGGGGGAATACACTGAAGCTTTCTTT; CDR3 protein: CASRHPRGEYTEAFF
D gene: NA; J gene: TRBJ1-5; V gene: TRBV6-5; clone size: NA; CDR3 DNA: TGTGCCAGCAGTGGGCGGGGTTTCCAGCCCCAGCATTTT; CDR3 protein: CASSGRGFQPQHF
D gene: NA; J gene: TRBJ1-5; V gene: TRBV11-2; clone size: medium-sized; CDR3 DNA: TGTGCCAGCAGCTTAGAAGGGAGGGAGGATCAGCCCCAGCATTTT; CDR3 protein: CASSLEGREDQPQHF
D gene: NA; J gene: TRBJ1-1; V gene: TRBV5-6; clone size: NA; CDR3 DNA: TGTGCCAGCAGCTTACAGGGTCGGACTGAAGCTTTCTTT; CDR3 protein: CASSLQGRTEAFF
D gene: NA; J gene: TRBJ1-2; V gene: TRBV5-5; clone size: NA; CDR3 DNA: TGTGCCAGCAGTTTCCACGAGGGGTCGGATGGCTACACCTTC; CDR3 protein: CASSFHEGSDGYTF
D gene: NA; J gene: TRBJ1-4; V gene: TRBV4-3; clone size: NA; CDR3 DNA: TGCGCCAGCAGCCAAGAAGGACGGCTTCGGGAAAAACTGTTTTTT; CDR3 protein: CASSQEGRLREKLFF
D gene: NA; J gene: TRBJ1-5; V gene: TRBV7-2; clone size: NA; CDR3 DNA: TGTGCCAGCAGCTTAGAAGGGAGGGAGGATCAGCCCCAGCATTTT; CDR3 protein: CASSLEGREDQPQHF
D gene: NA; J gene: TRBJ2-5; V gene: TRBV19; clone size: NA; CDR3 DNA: TGTGCCAGTAAGTTAGGGTGGACCCAAGAGACCCAGTACTTC; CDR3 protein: CASKLGWTQETQYF
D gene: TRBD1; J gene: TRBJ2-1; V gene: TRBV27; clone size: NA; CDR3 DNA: TGTGCCAGCAGTTACGTCCAGGGGGTCGATGAGCAGTTCTTC; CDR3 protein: CASSYVQGVDEQFF
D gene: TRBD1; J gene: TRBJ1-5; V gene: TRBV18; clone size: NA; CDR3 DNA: TGTGCCAGCTCACCGGGACAGGAGGACGGCAATCAGCCCCAGCATTTT; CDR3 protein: CASSPGQEDGNQPQHF
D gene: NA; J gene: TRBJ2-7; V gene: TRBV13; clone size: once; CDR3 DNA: TGTGCCAGCAGCCCCAACAGGGTTCCCTACTACGAGCAGTACTTC; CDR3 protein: CASSPNRVPYYEQYF
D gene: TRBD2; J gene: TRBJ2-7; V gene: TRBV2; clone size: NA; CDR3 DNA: TGTGCCAGCCGAAGCGGGGCGCAGTACTTC; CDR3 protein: CASRSGAQYF
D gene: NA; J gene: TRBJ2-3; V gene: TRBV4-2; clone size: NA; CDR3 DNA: TGTGCCAGCAGCCACCCGACCGGGGATACGCAGTATTTT; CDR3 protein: CASSHPTGDTQYF
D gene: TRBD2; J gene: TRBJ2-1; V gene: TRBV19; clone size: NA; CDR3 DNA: TGTGCCAGTAATGCGGGGGGAACCTACAATGAGCAGTTCTTC; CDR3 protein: CASNAGGTYNEQFF
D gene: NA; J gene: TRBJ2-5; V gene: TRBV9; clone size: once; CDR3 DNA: TGTGCCAGCAGCCCCCGCTTTTTCGGGCAAGAGACCCAGTACTTC; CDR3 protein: CASSPRFFGQETQYF
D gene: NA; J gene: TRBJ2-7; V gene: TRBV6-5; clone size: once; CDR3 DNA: TGTGCCAGCAGCCTTAACTACGAGCAGTACTTC; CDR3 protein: CASSLNYEQYF
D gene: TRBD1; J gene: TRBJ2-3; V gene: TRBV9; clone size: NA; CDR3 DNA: TGTGCCAGCAGCGCTTCCGGGACAGGGTTGCTTACAGATACGCAGTATTTT; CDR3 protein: CASSASGTGLLTDTQYF
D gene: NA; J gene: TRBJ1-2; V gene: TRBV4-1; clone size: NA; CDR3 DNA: TGCGCCAGCAGCCAAGAGGAACAGAGCTTCTATGGCTACACCTTC; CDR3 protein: CASSQEEQSFYGYTF
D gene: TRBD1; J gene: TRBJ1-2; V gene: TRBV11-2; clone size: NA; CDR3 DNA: TGTGCCAGCAGCTTAGGCGGACAGGGGCTAGGCTACACCTTC; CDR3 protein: CASSLGGQGLGYTF
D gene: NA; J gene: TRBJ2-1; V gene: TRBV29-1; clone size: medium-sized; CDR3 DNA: TGCAGCGTTGAAATTCGAGGCAATGAGCAGTTCTTC; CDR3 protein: CSVEIRGNEQFF
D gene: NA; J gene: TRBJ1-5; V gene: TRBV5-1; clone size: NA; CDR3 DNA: TGCGCCAGCAGCTCCCCATGCGGCCACGCCATCGATCAGCCCCAGCATTTT; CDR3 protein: CASSSPCGHAIDQPQHF
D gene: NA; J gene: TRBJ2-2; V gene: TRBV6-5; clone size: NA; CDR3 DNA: TGTGCCAGCAGTTGGGACACTCTTGACCCGACCGGGGAGCTGTTTTTT; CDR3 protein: CASSWDTLDPTGELFF
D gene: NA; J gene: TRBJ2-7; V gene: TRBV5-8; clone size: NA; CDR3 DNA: TGTGCCAGCAGCTACGGCCAGTGGGAGCAGTACTTC; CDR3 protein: CASSYGQWEQYF
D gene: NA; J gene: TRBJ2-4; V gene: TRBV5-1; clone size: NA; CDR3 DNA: TGCGCCAGCAGCTTGGCTGGTCGGGCAGACAAAAACATTCAGTACTTC; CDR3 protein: CASSLAGRADKNIQYF